The 28 T cell receptor beta chains listed next were all sequenced from one sample in a study of blood T cell repertoires in COVID-19. Assay used: immunoSEQ multiplex PCR; TCRdb lists only in-frame clones, some missing. The sample records under 85,000 clones, around 80% being singletons. The source material was peripheral blood. These TCRs come from an elderly woman with active or convalescent COVID-19.

The V call is TRBV30, the J call TRBJ1-6; maybe TRBD1 (5 bases). Looked up from germline, CDR1 is GTSNPN and CDR2 is SVGIG (reference sequence). The V gene lost 2 bases and the J gene lost 4 bases, with 12 bases spanning the gap. This CDR3 is built from 15 residues. The CDR3 coding sequence is TGTGCCTGGAGTACTGGGGGGGTATATAATTCACCCCTCCACTTT. It is translated as CAWSTGGVYNSPLHF.

The chain links TRBV28 to TRBJ1-2, with a possible D match to TRBD1 (5 bases). Between the trimmed V and J ends, which lost 6 bases and 4 bases, there was a span of 15 bases. The CDR3 spans 14 residues. Germline V gene sequence: CDR1 MDHEN, CDR2 SYDVKM. DNA for the CDR3: TGTGCCAGCAGCCTCTCGGACACTGTCTATGGCTACACCTTC. Translating it yields CASSLSDTVYGYTF.

This clone was seen a handful of times. The V call is TRBV7-8, the J call TRBJ1-2; 9 nucleotides line up with TRBD1. The CDR3 totals 16 residues. V lost 0 bases, J lost 6 bases, and 8 bases stayed unmatched. Per the germline V gene, CDR1 is SGHVS and CDR2 is FQNEAQ. The CDR3 DNA reads as TGTGCCAGCAGCTTAGCGCGGACAGGGGTTAAGAATGGCTACACCTTC. It translates to CASSLARTGVKNGYTF.

The rearrangement links TRBV19 to TRBJ1-4; no clear D. The CDR3 runs to 12 residues. V lost 5 bases and J 8 bases, leaving 9 bases between the germline ends. CDR1 and CDR2 from the germline V gene are LNHDA and SQIVND (reference sequence). CDR3 region: CASSQTWEKLFF. The DNA of the CDR3 is TGTGCCAGTAGTCAAACATGGGAAAAACTGTTTTTT. Combining the CDR3 with reference TRBV19 and TRBJ1-4 gives the whole variable domain DGGITQSPKYLFRKEGQNVTLSCEQNLNHDAMYWYRQDPGQGLRLIYYSQIVNDFQKGDIAEGYSVSREKKESFPLTVTSAQKNPTAFYLCASSQTWEKLFFGSGTQLSVL.

In its sample, this clone was seen a few times. The chain has TRBV10-3 and TRBJ1-2, with D possibly being TRBD1 (5 bases). V was shortened by 7 bases and J by 4 bases, with 13 bases between the two germline ends. Looked up from germline, CDR1 is ENHRY and CDR2 is SYGVKD. This CDR3 is built from 13 residues. The CDR3 loop reads CAINAGRVYGYTF. The CDR3 DNA sequence: TGTGCCATCAATGCAGGGAGGGTCTATGGCTACACCTTC.

This chain joins TRBV3-1 (or the pseudogene TRBV3-2) and TRBJ1-6; D unclear. This CDR3 region has 11 residues. V was pared by 5 bases and J by 14 bases, with 10 bases between. The germline V gene encodes CDR1 LGHDT and CDR2 YNNKEL (reference sequence). CDR3 region: CASSTFGSLHF. The CDR3 nucleotides are TGTGCCAGCAGCACCTTCGGGTCCCTCCACTTT.

The CDR3 sequence is CASSDPSFHRGWMGYMADTQYF. In DNA form, the CDR3 reads TGTGCCAGCAGTGACCCCTCCTTTCACAGGGGTTGGATGGGGTATATGGCAGATACGCAGTATTTT. The chain combines TRBV2 with TRBJ2-3; TRBD1 aligns across 7 bases. CDR1 is SNHLY and CDR2 is FYNNEI in the germline V gene. After removal of 3 bases from V and 4 bases from J, the junction contained 28 bases not matched to a gene. This CDR3 is 22 amino acids long.

This clone showed up just a few times. The rearrangement links TRBV5-4 to TRBJ2-1; TRBD1 might be the D (6 bases). CDR3 size: 15 residues. Between the trimmed V and J ends, which lost 0 bases and 1 base, there was a span of 8 bases. Germline CDR1 and CDR2: SGHNT and YYREEE (reference sequence). This CDR3 reads CASSLDRASYNEQFF. As DNA, the CDR3 is TGTGCCAGCAGCTTGGACAGGGCTTCCTACAATGAGCAGTTCTTC.

The chain carries TRBV11-2 and TRBJ1-6; the match to TRBD1 covers 9 bases. Germline CDR1 and CDR2: SGHAT and FQNNGV. The CDR3 loop spans 17 amino acids. The junction had 13 bases not matched to a gene; V was cut back by 5 bases and J by 8 bases. The DNA for the CDR3 is TGTGCCAGCAGCCCGTGGAGTTTGCGGACAGGGGATTCACCCCTCCACTTT. The encoded protein is CASSPWSLRTGDSPLHF. Drawing the rest from reference TRBV11-2 and TRBJ1-6, the complete variable domain is EAGVAQSPRYKIIEKRQSVAFWCNPISGHATLYWYQQILGQGPKLLIQFQNNGVVDDSQLPKDRFSAERLKGVDSTLKIQPAKLEDSAVYLCASSPWSLRTGDSPLHFGNGTRLTVT.

The gene calls are TRBV4-3 and TRBJ2-1, with D perhaps TRBD2 (5 bases). Per the germline V gene, CDR1 is LGHNA and CDR2 is YSLEER. This CDR3 comprises 13 residues. Trimming pared 2 bases from V and 6 bases from J, leaving 8 bases between. Here the CDR3 reads CASSQLGGNEQFF. CDR3 nucleotides: TGCGCCAGCAGCCAATTAGGAGGCAATGAGCAGTTCTTC.

The CDR3 bases are TGTGCCAGCAGTATCACAGGGGAGACCCAGTACTTC. Residues: CASSITGETQYF. This chain uses TRBV12-3 or TRBV12-4 with TRBJ2-5, with D perhaps matching TRBD1 (6 bases). The CDR3 totals 12 residues. V was cut by 5 bases and J by 5 bases, with 9 bases left in between.

Here the CDR3 DNA reads TGTGCCAGCAGTGAAGCCAGGGTGTTGGGGGAGACCCAGTACTTC. Its protein is CASSEARVLGETQYF. V and J are TRBV2 and TRBJ2-5; D may be TRBD1 (5 bases). Germline V gene data show CDR1 as SNHLY and CDR2 as FYNNEI. V dropped 0 bases and J dropped 5 bases, with 13 bases sitting between them. The CDR3 is made up of 15 amino acids.

The J gene is TRBJ1-3, the V gene TRBV30, with no clear D. CDR1 and CDR2 from the germline V gene are GTSNPN and SVGIG (reference sequence). The CDR3 is 12 amino acids. V was shortened by 4 bases and J by 2 bases, with 6 bases between the two germline ends. The CDR3 loop is CAWTRTGNTIYF. The CDR3 DNA is TGTGCCTGGACCAGGACTGGAAACACCATATATTTT. The full variable domain, with the rest looked up from reference TRBV30 and TRBJ1-3, is SQTIHQWPATLVQPVGSPLSLECTVEGTSNPNLYWYRQAAGRGLQLLFYSVGIGQISSEVPQNLSASRPQDRQFILSSKKLLLSDSGFYLCAWTRTGNTIYFGEGSWLTVV.

The chain carries TRBV10-3 and TRBJ2-7; 8 positions match TRBD1. Germline V gives CDR1 ENHRY, CDR2 SYGVKD. Trimming at V came to 0 bases and at J to 5 bases, leaving 9 bases not matched to a gene. The CDR3 contains 16 residues. CDR3 protein: CAISESLGRGPNEQYF. CDR3 coding DNA: TGTGCCATCAGTGAGTCTTTGGGCAGGGGGCCCAACGAGCAGTACTTC.

This clone turned up a few times. The chain couples TRBV12-3 or TRBV12-4 to TRBJ2-5, with 7 bases lining up with TRBD1. The CDR3 totals 13 residues. After removal of 6 bases from V and 4 bases from J, the junction contained 5 bases not matched to a gene. The DNA of the CDR3 is TGTGCCAGCAGGCGACAGGGTCTAGAGACCCAGTACTTC. Residues: CASRRQGLETQYF.

This clone was observed a few times. The gene calls are TRBV5-4 and TRBJ2-7; TRBD2 aligns across 7 bases. This CDR3 has 13 amino acids. Germline V gives CDR1 SGHNT, CDR2 YYREEE (reference sequence). After removal of 3 bases from V and 2 bases from J, the junction contained 2 bases not matched to a gene. The CDR3 coding sequence is TGTGCCAGCAGCTGGGGGGGGACCTACGAGCAGTACTTC. Protein sequence: CASSWGGTYEQYF.

CDR3 sequence (DNA): TGTGCCAGCAGTTACAGGACAGCGAACACCGGGGAGCTGTTTTTT. Protein: CASSYRTANTGELFF. The chain carries TRBV6-6 and TRBJ2-2, with D possibly being TRBD1 (6 bases). From germline, CDR1 is MNHNY and CDR2 SVGAGI (reference sequence). This CDR3 comprises 15 residues. V was clipped by 2 bases and J by 0 bases, with 7 bases between them.

The gene calls are TRBV29-1 and TRBJ2-2, with D maybe TRBD1 (6 bases). This CDR3 comprises 15 residues. V was shortened by 5 bases and J by 0 bases, with 13 bases between the two germline ends. Looked up from germline, CDR1 is SQVTM and CDR2 is ANQGSEA. The CDR3 loop reads CSVIQGFSNTGELFF. DNA of the CDR3: TGCAGCGTTATACAGGGTTTCTCGAACACCGGGGAGCTGTTTTTT.

V usage is TRBV11-2 and J usage is TRBJ2-1; 8 bases are shared with TRBD2. The CDR3 runs 13 residues. With V trimmed by 5 bases and J by 5 bases, 2 bases remained unmatched. Germline assignment: CDR1 SGHAT and CDR2 FQNNGV. CDR3 sequence reads: CASSPGGDNEQFF. In nucleotides, the CDR3 is TGTGCCAGCAGCCCCGGGGGGGACAATGAGCAGTTCTTC. The entire variable domain, with the rest obtained from reference TRBV11-2 and TRBJ2-1, is as follows: EAGVAQSPRYKIIEKRQSVAFWCNPISGHATLYWYQQILGQGPKLLIQFQNNGVVDDSQLPKDRFSAERLKGVDSTLKIQPAKLEDSAVYLCASSPGGDNEQFFGPGTRLTVL.

The rearrangement joins TRBV5-1 to TRBJ2-7, with 7 bases matching TRBD1. Germline V CDR1 and CDR2: SGHRS, YFSETQ. The V segment lost 5 bases and the J segment 5 bases; nucleotides outside the gene matches: 19. This CDR3 contains 17 residues. The CDR3 DNA reads as TGCGCCAGCAGGACAGGGTATTCCGATTCGGTTGGCAACGAGCAGTACTTC. Amino acids: CASRTGYSDSVGNEQYF.

This clone has a handful of counts. The chain recombines TRBV6-2 or TRBV6-3 with TRBJ2-5, with 10 bases aligning to TRBD1. V gave up 6 bases and J gave up 4 bases; unmatched junction bases: 5. Germline V gene sequence: CDR1 MNHEY, CDR2 SVGEGT. The length of the CDR3 is 14 residues. For the CDR3, the DNA is TGTGCCAGCAGGCCTGACAGGGGGCGAGAGACCCAGTACTTC. Translating gives CASRPDRGRETQYF.

This clone was seen once. The chain combines TRBV30 with TRBJ2-7; D is undetermined. The CDR3 totals 13 residues. Germline CDR1 GTSNPN, CDR2 SVGIG (reference sequence). Trimming cost V 6 bases and J 0 bases, with 12 bases left between them. The CDR3 DNA reads as TGTGCCTGCAATACAGCAAGCTCCTACGAGCAGTACTTC. Its protein is CACNTASSYEQYF.

CDR3 region: CAISPDRFYEQYF. CDR3 coding DNA: TGTGCCATCAGTCCCGACAGGTTCTACGAGCAGTACTTC. The chain joins TRBV10-3 to TRBJ2-7, with D possibly being TRBD1 (6 bases). Trimming took 5 bases from V and 3 from J, leaving 11 bases between them. Germline V gene lookup returns CDR1 ENHRY and CDR2 SYGVKD. This CDR3 has 13 residues.

This chain links TRBV9 with TRBJ2-5; 7 bases fit TRBD2. Germline V gene sequence: CDR1 SGDLS, CDR2 YYNGEE. The J segment lost 3 bases and the V segment lost 0 bases, leaving 2 bases of the junction unmatched. The CDR3 spans 14 residues. CDR3 protein: CASSVGGSKETQYF. CDR3 sequence (DNA): TGTGCCAGCAGCGTAGGCGGGAGCAAAGAGACCCAGTACTTC.

The rearrangement links TRBV28 to TRBJ2-1; 7 positions match TRBD2. CDR3 length: 16 residues. The germline CDR1 and CDR2 sequences are MDHEN and SYDVKM. The junction had 17 bases not matched to a gene; V was cut back by 8 bases and J by 7 bases. The CDR3 DNA reads TGTGCCAGCTCCCCCCCAAGTGGGGGGGGTAAAAATGAGCAGTTCTTC. Protein sequence: CASSPPSGGGKNEQFF.

V gene TRBV11-3 combines with J gene TRBJ1-1; 9 bases line up with TRBD1. CDR3 size: 15 residues. V dropped 5 bases and J dropped 5; count of bases not matched to a gene: 9. Germline lookup yields CDR1 SGHNT and CDR2 YENEEA. The CDR3 loop reads CASSPRDRAATEAFF. DNA of the CDR3: TGTGCCAGCAGCCCTAGGGACAGGGCGGCTACTGAAGCTTTCTTT.

The chain recombines TRBV4-3 with TRBJ2-7; 10 bases are a match to TRBD1. This CDR3 region has 15 residues. CDR1 and CDR2 (germline): LGHNA, YSLEER. Trimming cost V 5 bases and J 3 bases; bases outside gene matches: 7. The DNA of the CDR3 is TGCGCCAGCAGCATAAGGACAGGGGGTTTCTACGAGCAGTACTTC. It encodes CASSIRTGGFYEQYF.

There are a few counts of this clone. The genes are TRBV27 and TRBJ2-2; D call uncertain. Trimming removed 3 bases from V and 4 bases from J, with 3 bases in between. CDR1 MNHEY and CDR2 SMNVEV come from the germline V gene (reference sequence). The CDR3 is 12 amino acids. CDR3 region: CASSFRTGELFF. As DNA, the CDR3 is TGTGCCAGCAGTTTTCGCACCGGGGAGCTGTTTTTT.